This is a list of T cell receptor beta chains from one sample in a study of blood T cell repertoires in COVID-19. Generated by immunoSEQ multiplex PCR, the TCRdb table keeps only in-frame clones and is missing some. This sample yields about 44,000 clones, of which approximately 80% are seen a single time; about three fifths belongs to the top ten. The sample taken for sequencing was peripheral blood. These receptors were taken from an elderly man with acute or convalescent COVID-19. CDR3s include the opening cysteine and the closing phenylalanine or tryptophan. The D gene is left open where the match is weak. Size is omitted from some rows. Given values are once, few, many or a class for expanded clones.

size,D,V,J,DNA,CDR3
NA,NA,TRBV19,TRBJ2-2,TGTGCCAGTAGTGGATACAGGTTCGCGAACACCGGGGAGCTGTTTTTT,CASSGYRFANTGELFF
NA,TRBD2,TRBV4-2,TRBJ2-2,TGTGCCAGCAGCCAGTCCGCCCTAGCGGGCACCGGGGAGCTGTTTTTT,CASSQSALAGTGELFF
NA,TRBD1,TRBV2,TRBJ2-7,TGTGCCAGCAGAGACTTCGGGACAGGGGCCTACGAGCAGTACTTC,CASRDFGTGAYEQYF
few,TRBD2,TRBV7-8,TRBJ2-2,TGTGCCAGCAGCTTATGGAGTAGCGGGAGGAGGAACACCGGGGAGCTGTTTTTT,CASSLWSSGRRNTGELFF
NA,NA,TRBV24-1,TRBJ2-3,TGTGCCACCAGTGATTTGCACACAGGGAACACAGATACGCAGTATTTT,CATSDLHTGNTDTQYF
NA,TRBD1,TRBV5-1,TRBJ2-2,TGCGCCAGCAGCGGGACAGGGGGCTACGGGGAGCTGTTTTTT,CASSGTGGYGELFF
once,NA,TRBV30,TRBJ1-2,TGTGCCTGGACCCCCCAGGGGATCTATGGCTACACCTTC,CAWTPQGIYGYTF
NA,TRBD2,TRBV13,TRBJ2-3,TGTGCCAGCAGCCCCCTGAGAGGGACTAGCGGAGAGATCTTAACAGATACGCAGTATTTT,CASSPLRGTSGEILTDTQYF
NA,NA,TRBV7-8,TRBJ2-7,TGTGCCAGCAGCTCCACAGGGATATCCTACGAGCAGTACTTC,CASSSTGISYEQYF
NA,NA,TRBV19,TRBJ2-1,TGTGCCAGTTCGAGCGGAGCCTACTACAATGAGCAGTTCTTC,CASSSGAYYNEQFF
NA,TRBD1,TRBV9,TRBJ2-4,TGTGCCAGCAGCATGGGACAGGATTTTCCAAACATTCAGTACTTC,CASSMGQDFPNIQYF
NA,TRBD1,TRBV19,TRBJ2-2,TGTGCCGGCCAGGGGGTCACCGGGGAGCTGTTTTTT,CAGQGVTGELFF
NA,NA,TRBV9,TRBJ2-5,TGTGCCAGCAGCGTAGGCCCAGTGTACCAAGAGACCCAGTACTTC,CASSVGPVYQETQYF
many,NA,TRBV28,TRBJ1-1,TGTGCCTGCGGGGGGGTGATGAACACTGAAGCTTTCTTT,CACGGVMNTEAFF
NA,NA,TRBV6-2/TRBV6-3,TRBJ2-7,TGTGCCAGCAGTCCGAACAGGTTGGGCCACGAGCAGTACTTC,CASSPNRLGHEQYF
once,NA,TRBV12-3/TRBV12-4,TRBJ1-1,TGTGCCAGCAATCCCGGCGGGCCCACTGAAGCTTTCTTT,CASNPGGPTEAFF
once,NA,TRBV6-2/TRBV6-3,TRBJ1-5,TGTGCCAGCAGTTACTCGATGAGGGTACAGCCCCAGCATTTT,CASSYSMRVQPQHF
NA,NA,TRBV5-1,TRBJ1-2,TGCGCCAGCAGCTTGTTCCAGGGGAGCGATGGCTACACCTTC,CASSLFQGSDGYTF
NA,TRBD2,TRBV28,TRBJ2-1,TGTGCCAGCAGCGCCGGGACTAGCGGGGCGGGGGAGCAGTTCTTC,CASSAGTSGAGEQFF
NA,TRBD2,TRBV5-1,TRBJ2-3,TGCGCCAGTGAGCCCGGGACTAGCGGGAGCACAGATACGCAGTATTTT,CASEPGTSGSTDTQYF
few,NA,TRBV7-2,TRBJ1-2,TGTGCCAGCAGCCCTACAGGACCCTATGGCTACACCTTC,CASSPTGPYGYTF
NA,NA,TRBV4-1,TRBJ2-7,TGCGCCAGCAGCCAAGAAGATCTGGAGCGGGCTTCCTACGAGCAGTACTTC,CASSQEDLERASYEQYF
NA,NA,TRBV4-1,TRBJ2-3,TGCGCCAGCAGCCCCACCAGGACTCGAGGGCCAGATACGCAGTATTTT,CASSPTRTRGPDTQYF
once,NA,TRBV18,TRBJ2-5,TGTGCCAGCTCACCGGGGCGGGGAGAGACCCAGTACTTC,CASSPGRGETQYF
NA,TRBD1,TRBV6-5,TRBJ2-1,TGTGCCAGCAGACACAGGGGGTACAATGAGCAGTTCTTC,CASRHRGYNEQFF
few,TRBD1,TRBV6-5,TRBJ1-6,TGTGCCAGCAGACAGGGGGCGGTTAATTCACCCCTCCACTTT,CASRQGAVNSPLHF
NA,TRBD2,TRBV5-4,TRBJ2-1,TGTGCCAGCAGCCCGACTCGCGGGAGCAGGTTTGAGCAGTTCTTC,CASSPTRGSRFEQFF
NA,NA,TRBV9,TRBJ2-5,TGTGCCAGCAGCGTAGGCACGGGAGTGGGAGAGACCCAGTACTTC,CASSVGTGVGETQYF
NA,TRBD2,TRBV24-1,TRBJ2-1,TGTGCCACCAGTGTCGGACTAGCGGGAGCGGATGAGCAGTTCTTC,CATSVGLAGADEQFF
NA,NA,TRBV6-2/TRBV6-3,TRBJ2-7,TGTGCCAGCAGCGATTTGAGCGCCTACGAGCAGTACTTC,CASSDLSAYEQYF